The clone carrying this TCR beta chain came up a few times. Its antigen is as yet unknown. Clones were sequenced by immunoSEQ multiplex PCR, and TCRdb holds only the in-frame ones, with some missing. The sample consists of roughly 320,000 clones, 86% of them appearing once. Germline V lookup: CDR1 MNHNS, CDR2 SASEGT. J was trimmed by 6 bases and V by 3 bases; bases with no gene match: 9. This CDR3 contains 16 residues. This entry comes from a study of Ad26.COV2.S vaccination and SARS-CoV-2 variants. Looking at the study overall: Donor participated within the Ad26.COV2.S arm of the COV1001 trial. The study, taken as a whole, reports: There was reportedly substantial breadth in spike-specific CD8+ and CD4+ T cell responses after vaccination.

Treatment: roughly 18 received Ad26.COV2.S at low or high dose, single or two shots; about 5 received placebo; per-sample allocation not given. The samples were gathered on day 63 after the first injection of vaccine or placebo. Vaccine was an Ad26 vector expressing Wuhan-strain SARS-CoV-2 spike. The chain uses TRBV6-1 and TRBJ2-1; 9 positions agree with TRBD1. The clonotype was recovered from a person between 18 and 65 years old who received the Ad26.COV2.S COVID-19 vaccine or a placebo. Sequences were derived from peripheral blood, sampled in a trial of Ad26.COV2.S vaccine versus placebo. The CDR3 is CASSDLQGARPNEQFF. DNA for the CDR3: TGTGCCAGCAGTGACCTACAGGGGGCGCGACCCAATGAGCAGTTCTTC.